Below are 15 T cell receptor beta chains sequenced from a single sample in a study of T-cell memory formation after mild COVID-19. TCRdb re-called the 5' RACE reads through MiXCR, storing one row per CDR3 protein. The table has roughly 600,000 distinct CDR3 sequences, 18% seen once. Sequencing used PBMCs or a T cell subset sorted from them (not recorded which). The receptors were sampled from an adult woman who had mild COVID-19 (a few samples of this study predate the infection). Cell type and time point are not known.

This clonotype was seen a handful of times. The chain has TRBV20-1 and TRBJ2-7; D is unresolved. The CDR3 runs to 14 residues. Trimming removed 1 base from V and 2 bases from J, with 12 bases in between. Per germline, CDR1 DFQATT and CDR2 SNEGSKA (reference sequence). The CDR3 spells CSARGMFSTYEQYF. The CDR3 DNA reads TGCAGTGCTAGAGGGATGTTTTCTACCTACGAGCAGTACTTC.

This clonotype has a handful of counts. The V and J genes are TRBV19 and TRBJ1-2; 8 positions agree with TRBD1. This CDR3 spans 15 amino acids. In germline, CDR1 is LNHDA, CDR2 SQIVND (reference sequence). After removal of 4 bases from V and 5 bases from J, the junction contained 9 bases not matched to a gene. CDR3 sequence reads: CASSRVGTGFYGYTF. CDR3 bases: TGTGCCAGTAGTAGGGTCGGGACAGGTTTTTATGGCTACACCTTC.

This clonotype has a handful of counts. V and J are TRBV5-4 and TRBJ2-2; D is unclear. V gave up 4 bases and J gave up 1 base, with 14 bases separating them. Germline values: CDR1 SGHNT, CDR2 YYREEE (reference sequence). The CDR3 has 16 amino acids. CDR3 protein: CASSPRRLGNTGELFF. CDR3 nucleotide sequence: TGTGCCAGCAGCCCCCGACGACTCGGGAACACCGGGGAGCTGTTTTTT. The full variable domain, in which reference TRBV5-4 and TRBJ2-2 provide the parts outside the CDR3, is ETGVTQSPTHLIKTRGQQVTLRCSSQSGHNTVSWYQQALGQGPQFIFQYYREEENGRGNFPPRFSGLQFPNYSSELNVNALELDDSALYLCASSPRRLGNTGELFFGEGSRLTVL.

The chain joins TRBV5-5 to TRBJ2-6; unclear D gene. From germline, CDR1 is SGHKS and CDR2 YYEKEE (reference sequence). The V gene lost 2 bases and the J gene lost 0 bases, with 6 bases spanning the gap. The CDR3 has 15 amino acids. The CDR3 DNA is TGTGCCAGCAGCTTTCTGGACTCTGGGGCCAACGTCCTGACTTTC. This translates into CASSFLDSGANVLTF.

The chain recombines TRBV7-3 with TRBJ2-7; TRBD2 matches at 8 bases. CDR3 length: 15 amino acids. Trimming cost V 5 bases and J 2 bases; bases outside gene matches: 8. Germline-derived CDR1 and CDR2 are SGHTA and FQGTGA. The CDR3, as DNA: TGTGCCAGCAGCCAGAGGGCCGGGGGGGCCTACGAGCAGTACTTC. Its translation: CASSQRAGGAYEQYF.

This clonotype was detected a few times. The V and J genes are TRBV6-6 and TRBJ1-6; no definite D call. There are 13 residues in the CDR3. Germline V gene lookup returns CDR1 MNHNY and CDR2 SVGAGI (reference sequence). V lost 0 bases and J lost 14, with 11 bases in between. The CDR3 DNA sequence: TGTGCCAGCAGTTACTCGGCTAGGGATACCCTCCACTTT. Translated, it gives CASSYSARDTLHF.

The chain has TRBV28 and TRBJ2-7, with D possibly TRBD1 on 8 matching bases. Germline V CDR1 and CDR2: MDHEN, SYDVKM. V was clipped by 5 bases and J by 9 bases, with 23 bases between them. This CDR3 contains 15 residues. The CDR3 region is CASSVLGDRGGGQYF. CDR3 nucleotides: TGTGCCAGCAGTGTACTAGGAGACAGGGGAGGGGGGCAGTACTTC.

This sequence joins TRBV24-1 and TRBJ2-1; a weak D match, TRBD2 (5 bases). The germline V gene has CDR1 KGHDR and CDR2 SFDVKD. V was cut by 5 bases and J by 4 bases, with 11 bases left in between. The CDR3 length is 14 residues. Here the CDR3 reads CATSGWRGYNEQFF. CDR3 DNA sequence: TGTGCCACCAGTGGCTGGAGAGGGTACAATGAGCAGTTCTTC.

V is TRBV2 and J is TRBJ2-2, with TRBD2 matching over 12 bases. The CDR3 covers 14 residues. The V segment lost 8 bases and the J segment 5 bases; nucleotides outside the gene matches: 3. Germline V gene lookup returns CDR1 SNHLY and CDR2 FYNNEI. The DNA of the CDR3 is TGTGCCAGCCGCGGACTAGCGGGAACCGGGGAGCTGTTTTTT. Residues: CASRGLAGTGELFF.

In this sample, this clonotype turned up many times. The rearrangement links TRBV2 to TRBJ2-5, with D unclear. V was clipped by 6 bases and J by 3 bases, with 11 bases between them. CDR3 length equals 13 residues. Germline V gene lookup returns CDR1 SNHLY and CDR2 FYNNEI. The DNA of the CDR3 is TGTGCCAGCAGAAGGGATCCCAAAGAGACCCAGTACTTC. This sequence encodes CASRRDPKETQYF.

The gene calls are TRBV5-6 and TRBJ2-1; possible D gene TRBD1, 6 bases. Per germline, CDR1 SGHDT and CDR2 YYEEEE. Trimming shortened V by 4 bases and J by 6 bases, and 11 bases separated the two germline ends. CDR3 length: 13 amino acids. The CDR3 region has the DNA TGTGCCAGCAGCGCCCTACAGGGCAATGAGCAGTTCTTC. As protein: CASSALQGNEQFF. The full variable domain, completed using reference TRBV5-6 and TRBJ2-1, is DAGVTQSPTHLIKTRGQQVTLRCSPKSGHDTVSWYQQALGQGPQFIFQYYEEEERQRGNFPDRFSGHQFPNYSSELNVNALLLGDSALYLCASSALQGNEQFFGPGTRLTVL.

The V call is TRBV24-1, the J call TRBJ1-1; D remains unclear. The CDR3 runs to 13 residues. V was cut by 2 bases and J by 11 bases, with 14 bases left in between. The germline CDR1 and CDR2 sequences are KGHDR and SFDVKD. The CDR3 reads CATSDSRTGMAFF. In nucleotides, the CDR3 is TGTGCCACCAGTGATTCCAGGACGGGTATGGCTTTCTTT.

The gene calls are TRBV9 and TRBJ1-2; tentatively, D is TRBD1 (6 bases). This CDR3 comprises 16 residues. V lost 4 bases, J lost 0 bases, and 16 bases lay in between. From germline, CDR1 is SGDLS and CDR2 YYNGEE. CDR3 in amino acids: CASSPGQLRANYGYTF. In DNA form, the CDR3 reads TGTGCCAGCAGCCCTGGACAGCTACGTGCTAACTATGGCTACACCTTC.

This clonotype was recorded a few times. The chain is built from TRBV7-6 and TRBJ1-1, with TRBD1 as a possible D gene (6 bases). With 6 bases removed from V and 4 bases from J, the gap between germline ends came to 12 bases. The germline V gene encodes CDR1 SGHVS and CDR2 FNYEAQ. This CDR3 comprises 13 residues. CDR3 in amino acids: CASSRLQGTEAFF. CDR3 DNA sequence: TGTGCCAGCAGTCGTTTACAGGGCACTGAAGCTTTCTTT.

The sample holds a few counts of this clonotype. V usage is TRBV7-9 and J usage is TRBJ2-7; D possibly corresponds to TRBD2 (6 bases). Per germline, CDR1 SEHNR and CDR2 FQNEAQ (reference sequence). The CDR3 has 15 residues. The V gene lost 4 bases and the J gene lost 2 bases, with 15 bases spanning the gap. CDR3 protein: CASSSGGIRAYEQYF. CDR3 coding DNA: TGTGCCAGCAGCTCTGGGGGGATCCGAGCCTACGAGCAGTACTTC.